Presented here are 6 T cell receptor beta chains from one specimen sequenced in a study of blood T cells in healthy people across ages. For the second PCR, which ran for about 7 to 12 cycles, a sample-barcoded 5' primer and a J-beta primer mix were used. TCRdb used MiXCR to reprocess the 5' RACE reads, holding one entry per CDR3 protein. Counted here are a few hundred thousand distinct CDR3 sequences, roughly a quarter occurring once; the ten biggest clones make up 29%. Sequenced sample: blood. The receptors stem from a woman aged 70-85 years in good health.

This chain links TRBV4-3 with TRBJ2-4; 7 bases line up with TRBD2. Germline V lookup: CDR1 LGHNA, CDR2 YSLEER. This CDR3 has 15 amino acids. Trimming took 5 bases from V and 1 from J; bases not matched to a gene: 5. The CDR3 region is CASSLGRGAKNIQYF. CDR3 in DNA: TGCGCCAGCAGCTTGGGGCGGGGGGCCAAAAACATTCAGTACTTC.

This clonotype was observed at least ten times. The chain employs TRBV27 and TRBJ1-4, with 9 bases identical to TRBD1. CDR1 is MNHEY, CDR2 SMNVEV, per germline (reference sequence). CDR3 length: 17 residues. V trimming: 8 bases; J trimming: 0 bases; junction bases outside the gene matches: 10. CDR3 sequence: CASVLTGGYATNEKLFF. The CDR3 DNA follows: TGTGCCAGCGTTCTTACAGGGGGCTATGCAACTAATGAAAAACTGTTTTTT. Using reference TRBV27 and TRBJ1-4 for the parts outside the CDR3, the full variable domain is EAQVTQNPRYLITVTGKKLTVTCSQNMNHEYMSWYRQDPGLGLRQIYYSMNVEVTDKGDVPEGYKVSRKEKRNFPLILESPSPNQTSLYFCASVLTGGYATNEKLFFGSGTQLSVL.

The rearrangement uses TRBV20-1 and TRBJ2-5; D perhaps matches TRBD2 (6 bases). The CDR3 extends over 13 amino acids. Germline V gene lookup returns CDR1 DFQATT and CDR2 SNEGSKA (reference sequence). The germline V and J ends were trimmed by 3 bases and 11 bases, with 19 bases remaining between them. The CDR3 sequence is CSASPGTSGEQYF. CDR3 nucleotide sequence: TGCAGTGCTAGCCCCGGGACTTCGGGGGAGCAGTACTTC.

The chain uses TRBV6-2 or TRBV6-3 and TRBJ2-5; TRBD2 matches 8 bases. The last part of the DNA fits TRBJ2-7 better; the J call may be wrong. The CDR3 loop spans 13 amino acids. The V gene's germline CDR1 is MNHEY and CDR2 SVGEGT. In DNA, the CDR3 is TGTGCCAGCAGAGGGACTAGTATTTACGAGCAGTACTTC. This encodes CASRGTSIYEQYF.

This clonotype has ten or more counts. The chain is built from TRBV20-1 and TRBJ2-5; 7 bases align to TRBD2. The junction had 5 bases not matched to a gene; V was cut back by 3 bases and J by 1 base. CDR1 DFQATT and CDR2 SNEGSKA come from the germline V gene (reference sequence). This CDR3 has 14 amino acids. CDR3 DNA sequence: TGCAGTGCTAGTAAGGCTAGCGGCCAAGAGACCCAGTACTTC. This translates into CSASKASGQETQYF.

The J gene is TRBJ1-2, the V gene TRBV7-9; TRBD1 matches at 7 bases. Germline lookup yields CDR1 SEHNR and CDR2 FQNEAQ (reference sequence). V gave up 0 bases and J gave up 10 bases; unmatched junction bases: 14. This CDR3 contains 16 residues. CDR3 nucleotides: TGTGCCAGCAGCTTAGCGGGTGGCCAGACAGGGCAGGACTACACCTTC. Translated, it gives CASSLAGGQTGQDYTF.